The entry below describes one TCR beta chain. The primer mix had 52 TRBV and 13 TRBJ primers. Clones were sequenced by immunoSEQ multiplex PCR, and TCRdb holds only the in-frame ones, with some missing. The sample holds 10,000 or so clones, 84% seen once. These data come from a study of regulatory T cells. CDR3 length: 13 amino acids. Germline values: CDR1 MGHRA, CDR2 YSYEKL. Trimming cost V 4 bases and J 2 bases, with 8 bases left between them. This sequence was found in a person aged 18-35 years with CD3G deficiency. Source material: CD8+ T cells sorted from blood. This chain joins TRBV4-1 and TRBJ1-2, with no clear D. The CDR3 nucleotides read TGCGCCAGCAGCCTAGGGTACAACTATGGCTACACCTTC. It yields the protein CASSLGYNYGYTF.